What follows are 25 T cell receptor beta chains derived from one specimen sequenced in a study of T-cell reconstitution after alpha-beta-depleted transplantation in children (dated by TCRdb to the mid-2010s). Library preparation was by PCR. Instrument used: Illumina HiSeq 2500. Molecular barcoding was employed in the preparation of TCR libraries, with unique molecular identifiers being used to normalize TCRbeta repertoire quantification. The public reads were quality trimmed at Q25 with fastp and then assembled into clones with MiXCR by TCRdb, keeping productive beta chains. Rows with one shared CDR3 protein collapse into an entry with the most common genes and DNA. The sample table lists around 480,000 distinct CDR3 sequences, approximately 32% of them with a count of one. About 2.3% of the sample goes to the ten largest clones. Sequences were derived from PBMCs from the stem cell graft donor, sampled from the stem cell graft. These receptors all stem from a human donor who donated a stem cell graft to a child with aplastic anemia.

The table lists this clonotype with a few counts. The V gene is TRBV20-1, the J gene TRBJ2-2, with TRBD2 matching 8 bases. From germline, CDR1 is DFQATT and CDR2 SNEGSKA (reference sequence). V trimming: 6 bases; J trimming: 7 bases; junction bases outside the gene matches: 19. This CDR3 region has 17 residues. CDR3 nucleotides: TGCAGTGCCAATACGCCCCCGGGAGGGCCGACGGACGGGGAGCTGTTTTTT. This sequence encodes CSANTPPGGPTDGELFF.

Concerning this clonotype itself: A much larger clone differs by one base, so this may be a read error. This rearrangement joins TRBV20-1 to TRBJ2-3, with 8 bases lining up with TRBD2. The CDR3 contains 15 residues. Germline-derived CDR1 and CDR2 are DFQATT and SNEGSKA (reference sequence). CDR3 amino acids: CSARGVAGLTDPQYF. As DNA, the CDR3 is TGCAGTGCTAGAGGGGTAGCGGGACTCACAGATCCGCAGTATTTT.

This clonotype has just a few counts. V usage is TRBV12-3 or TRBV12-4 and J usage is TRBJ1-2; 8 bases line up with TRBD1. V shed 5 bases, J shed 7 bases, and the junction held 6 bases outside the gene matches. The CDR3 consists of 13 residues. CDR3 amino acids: CASSGRQGPGYTF. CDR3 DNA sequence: TGTGCCAGCAGTGGACGACAGGGGCCTGGCTACACCTTC.

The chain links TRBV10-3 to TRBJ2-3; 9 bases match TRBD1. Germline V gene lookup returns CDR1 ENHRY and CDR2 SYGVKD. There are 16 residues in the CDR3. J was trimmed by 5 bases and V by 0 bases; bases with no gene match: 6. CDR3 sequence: CAISESTGGPGDTQYF. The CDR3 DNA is TGTGCCATCAGTGAGTCGACAGGGGGGCCCGGAGATACGCAGTATTTT.

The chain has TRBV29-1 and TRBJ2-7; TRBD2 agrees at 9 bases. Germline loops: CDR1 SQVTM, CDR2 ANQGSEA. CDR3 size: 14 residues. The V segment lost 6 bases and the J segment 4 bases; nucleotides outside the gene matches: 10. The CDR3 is CSVLRSSGSYEQYF. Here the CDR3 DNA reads TGCAGCGTCCTCCGGAGTAGCGGGAGTTACGAGCAGTACTTC.

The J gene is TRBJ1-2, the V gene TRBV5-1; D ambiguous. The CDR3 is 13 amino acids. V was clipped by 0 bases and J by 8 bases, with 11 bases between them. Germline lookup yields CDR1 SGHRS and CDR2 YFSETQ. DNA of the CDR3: TGCGCCAGCAGCTTGGGCGCTACTAGCGGCTACACCTTC. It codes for CASSLGATSGYTF. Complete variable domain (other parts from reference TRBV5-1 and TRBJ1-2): KAGVTQTPRYLIKTRGQQVTLSCSPISGHRSVSWYQQTPGQGLQFLFEYFSETQRNKGNFPGRFSGRQFSNSRSEMNVSTLELGDSALYLCASSLGATSGYTFGSGTRLTVV.

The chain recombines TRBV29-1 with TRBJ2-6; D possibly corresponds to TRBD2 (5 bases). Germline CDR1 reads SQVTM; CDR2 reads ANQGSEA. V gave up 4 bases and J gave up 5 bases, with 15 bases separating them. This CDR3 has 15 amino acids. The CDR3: CSVVEGSPRANVLTF. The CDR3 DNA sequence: TGCAGCGTTGTAGAGGGCTCCCCGCGGGCCAACGTCCTGACTTTC.

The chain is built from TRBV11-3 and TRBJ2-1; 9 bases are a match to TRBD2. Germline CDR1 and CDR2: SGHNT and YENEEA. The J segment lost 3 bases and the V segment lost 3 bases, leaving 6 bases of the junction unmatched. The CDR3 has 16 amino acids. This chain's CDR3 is CASSFLGLASYNEQFF. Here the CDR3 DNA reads TGTGCCAGCAGCTTTCTAGGACTAGCGAGCTACAATGAGCAGTTCTTC.

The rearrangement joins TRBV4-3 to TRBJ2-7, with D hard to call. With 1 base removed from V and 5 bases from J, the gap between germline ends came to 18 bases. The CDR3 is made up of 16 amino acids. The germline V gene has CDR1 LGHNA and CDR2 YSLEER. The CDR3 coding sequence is TGCGCCAGCAGCCAAGTTAAGGCGACGGGTGCTAACGAGCAGTACTTC. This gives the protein CASSQVKATGANEQYF.

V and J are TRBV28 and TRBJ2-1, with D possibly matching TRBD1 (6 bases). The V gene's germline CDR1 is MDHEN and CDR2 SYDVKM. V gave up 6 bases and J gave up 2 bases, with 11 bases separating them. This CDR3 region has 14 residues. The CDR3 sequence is CASSLTGPYNEQFF. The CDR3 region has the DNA TGTGCCAGCAGCCTTACAGGGCCCTACAATGAGCAGTTCTTC. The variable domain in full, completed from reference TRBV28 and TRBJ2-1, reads DVKVTQSSRYLVKRTGEKVFLECVQDMDHENMFWYRQDPGLGLRLIYFSYDVKMKEKGDIPEGYSVSREKKERFSLILESASTNQTSMYLCASSLTGPYNEQFFGPGTRLTVL.

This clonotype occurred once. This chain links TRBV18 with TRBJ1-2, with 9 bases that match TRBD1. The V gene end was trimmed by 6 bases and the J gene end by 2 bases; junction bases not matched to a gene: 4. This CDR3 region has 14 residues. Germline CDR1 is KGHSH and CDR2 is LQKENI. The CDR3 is CASSRDRENYGYTF. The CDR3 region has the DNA TGTGCCAGCTCGCGGGACAGGGAGAACTATGGCTACACCTTC.

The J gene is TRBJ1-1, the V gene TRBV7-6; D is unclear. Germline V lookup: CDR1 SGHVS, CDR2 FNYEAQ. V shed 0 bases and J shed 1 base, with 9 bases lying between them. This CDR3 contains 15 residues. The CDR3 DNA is TGTGCCAGCAGCTTAGCGGTTTTCCCGAACACTGAAGCTTTCTTT. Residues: CASSLAVFPNTEAFF.

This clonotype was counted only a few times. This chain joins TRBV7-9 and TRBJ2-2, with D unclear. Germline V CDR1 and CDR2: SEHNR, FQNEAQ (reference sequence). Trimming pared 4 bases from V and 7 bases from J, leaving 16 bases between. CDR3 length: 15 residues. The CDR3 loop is CASSSAPRSSGELFF. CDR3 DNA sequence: TGTGCCAGCAGCTCCGCTCCAAGAAGCAGCGGGGAGCTGTTTTTT.

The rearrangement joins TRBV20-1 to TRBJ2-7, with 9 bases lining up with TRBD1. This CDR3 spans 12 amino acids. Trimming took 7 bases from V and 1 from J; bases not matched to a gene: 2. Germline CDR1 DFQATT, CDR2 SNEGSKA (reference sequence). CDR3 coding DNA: TGCAGTGGGGACAGGGATTCCTACGAGCAGTACTTC. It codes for CSGDRDSYEQYF.

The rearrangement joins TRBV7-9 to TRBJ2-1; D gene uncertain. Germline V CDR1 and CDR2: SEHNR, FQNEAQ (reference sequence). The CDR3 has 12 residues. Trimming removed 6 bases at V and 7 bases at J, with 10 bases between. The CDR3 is CASSWQVNEQFF. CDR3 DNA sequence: TGTGCCAGCAGTTGGCAGGTGAATGAGCAGTTCTTC.

CDR3 amino acids: CASSQILNTEAFF. CDR3 in DNA: TGTGCCAGCAGTCAGATTTTGAACACTGAAGCTTTCTTT. The chain recombines TRBV6-2 or TRBV6-3 with TRBJ1-1; D unresolved. This CDR3 region has 13 residues. The V gene's germline CDR1 is MNHEY and CDR2 SVGEGT. V dropped 5 bases and J dropped 0 bases, with 7 bases sitting between them.

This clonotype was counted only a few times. The CDR3 here is CASSQESNRPSYNEQFF. DNA of the CDR3: TGTGCCAGCAGCCAAGAATCGAACAGGCCTTCCTACAATGAGCAGTTCTTC. V and J are TRBV4-2 and TRBJ2-1; the D gene is possibly TRBD1 (5 bases). V lost 0 bases and J lost 1, with 13 bases in between. The germline gives CDR1 LGHNA, CDR2 YNFKEQ. The CDR3 is 17 residues long.

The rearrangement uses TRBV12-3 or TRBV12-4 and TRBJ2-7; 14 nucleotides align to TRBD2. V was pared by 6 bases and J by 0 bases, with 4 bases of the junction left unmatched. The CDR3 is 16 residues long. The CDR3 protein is CASSPGTSGSSYEQYF. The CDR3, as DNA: TGTGCCAGCAGCCCCGGGACTAGCGGGAGCTCCTACGAGCAGTACTTC.

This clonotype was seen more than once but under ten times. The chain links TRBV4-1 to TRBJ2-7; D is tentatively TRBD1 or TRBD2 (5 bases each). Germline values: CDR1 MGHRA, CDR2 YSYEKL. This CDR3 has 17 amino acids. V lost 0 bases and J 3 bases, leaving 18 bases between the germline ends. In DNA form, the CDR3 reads TGCGCCAGCAGCCAAGAAAATACGGGACGTATTAGCTACGAGCAGTACTTC. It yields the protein CASSQENTGRISYEQYF.

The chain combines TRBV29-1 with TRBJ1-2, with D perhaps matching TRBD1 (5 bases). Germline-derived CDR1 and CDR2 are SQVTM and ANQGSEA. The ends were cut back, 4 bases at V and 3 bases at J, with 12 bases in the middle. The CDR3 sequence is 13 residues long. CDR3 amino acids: CSVGIPGHYGYTF. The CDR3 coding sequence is TGCAGCGTTGGGATACCGGGGCACTATGGCTACACCTTC.

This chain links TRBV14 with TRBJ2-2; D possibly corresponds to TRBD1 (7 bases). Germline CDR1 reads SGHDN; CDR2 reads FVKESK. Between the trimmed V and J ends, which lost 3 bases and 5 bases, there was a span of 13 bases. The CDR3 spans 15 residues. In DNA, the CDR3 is TGTGCCAGCAGCCACGCGGGGACAGCGACCGGGGAGCTGTTTTTT. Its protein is CASSHAGTATGELFF.

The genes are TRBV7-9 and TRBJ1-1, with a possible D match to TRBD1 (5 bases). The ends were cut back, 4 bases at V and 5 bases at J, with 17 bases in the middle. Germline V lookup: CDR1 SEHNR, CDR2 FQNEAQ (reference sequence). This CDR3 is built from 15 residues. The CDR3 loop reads CASSWETAGGTEAFF. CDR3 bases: TGTGCCAGCAGCTGGGAGACAGCCGGGGGAACTGAAGCTTTCTTT.

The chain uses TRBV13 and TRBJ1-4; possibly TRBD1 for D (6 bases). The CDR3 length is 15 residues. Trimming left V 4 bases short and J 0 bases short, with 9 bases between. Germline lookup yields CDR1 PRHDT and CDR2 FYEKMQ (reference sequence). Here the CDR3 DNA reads TGTGCCAGCAGCTCTCGGACAGCAACTAATGAAAAACTGTTTTTT. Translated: CASSSRTATNEKLFF.

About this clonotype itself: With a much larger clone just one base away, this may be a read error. For the CDR3, the DNA is TGTGCCAGCAGTTACTCGGACAGCTACGAGCAGTACTTC. Translated: CASSYSDSYEQYF. This chain links TRBV6-2 or TRBV6-3 with TRBJ2-7; tentative D call: TRBD1 (6 bases). Germline V gene data show CDR1 as MNHEY and CDR2 as SVGEGT. This CDR3 contains 13 residues. The V gene lost 0 bases and the J gene lost 3 bases, with 6 bases spanning the gap.

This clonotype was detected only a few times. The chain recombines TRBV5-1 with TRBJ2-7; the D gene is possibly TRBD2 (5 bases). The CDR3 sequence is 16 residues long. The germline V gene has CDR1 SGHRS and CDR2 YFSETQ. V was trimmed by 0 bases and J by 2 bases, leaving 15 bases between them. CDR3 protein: CASSLASGNHAYEQYF. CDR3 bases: TGCGCCAGCAGCTTGGCTTCCGGGAATCACGCCTACGAGCAGTACTTC.